There are many counts of the clone carrying this T cell receptor (beta chain). Its target is unknown. The sample comes from a study of human T cells and chemical hapten exposure. Looking at the study overall: Across samples, TCR yields varied, mostly owing to small differences in pooled library volumes. Study results and caveats: TCRs at a frequency above 1 in 1000 stayed unchanged with DPC sensitization.

Deletions cut 0 bases from V and 4 bases from J, with 13 bases between. CDR3 size: 15 residues. Germline V gives CDR1 SGDLS, CDR2 YYNGEE. Time point specified: healthy volunteer bleed at 6 weeks. Unfractionated whole blood yielded total RNA. The study's library attached unique molecular identifiers to single cDNA molecules. Original data processing: Samples ranged from about 20,000 to 750,000 TCRs, with a median of approximately 90,000. In TCRdb, the RACE reads were re-called with MiXCR into one record per CDR3 protein. For this entry, the V and J calls and clone size follow TCRdb and not the study's own pipeline. The profile covers some 65,000 distinct CDR3 sequences, with about 6% appearing a single time and 3.4% taken by the ten largest.

Sequenced: whole blood. This TCR was recovered from a female donor in good health. Some clones in this sample may be carry-over from other donors' samples. The rearrangement uses TRBV9 and TRBJ1-1, with D perhaps TRBD1 (5 bases). CDR3 in DNA: TGTGCCAGCAGCGTAGCAGGTTTGGGGGGCACTGAAGCTTTCTTT. This translates into CASSVAGLGGTEAFF.